A selection of T cell receptor beta chains follows, all from one sample in a study of technical replicates of blood from a few donors. Produced via immunoSEQ multiplex PCR; TCRdb's table is partial and in-frame only. The table has more than 90,000 clones, around 95% seen once; the top ten hold around 0.3%. The sample was T cells isolated from PBMCs. The source of these receptors is a human donor in good health. CDR3s include the opening cysteine and the closing phenylalanine or tryptophan. Each record gives: clone size, D gene, V gene, J gene, CDR3 protein, CDR3 DNA. The D gene is left open where the match is weak. Some rows mark clone size as missing; the rest say once, few, many or name a class of expanded clone.

>NA|TRBD1|TRBV7-8|TRBJ1-2
CASSSDRGKLGYTF
TGTGCCAGCAGCTCCGACAGGGGAAAATTGGGCTACACCTTC
>NA|TRBD1|TRBV9|TRBJ2-3
CASSVSTGSDTQYF
TGTGCCAGCAGCGTATCGACAGGGTCAGATACGCAGTATTTT
>NA|NA|TRBV15|TRBJ1-5
CATPNEELGNQPQHF
TGTGCCACGCCTAATGAGGAATTGGGTAATCAGCCCCAGCATTTT
>NA|NA|TRBV28|TRBJ1-2
CASRTPNLEGYTF
TGTGCCAGCAGGACTCCCAACCTTGAGGGCTACACCTTC
>NA|NA|TRBV9|TRBJ2-2
CASKGTNTGELFF
TGTGCCAGCAAAGGGACAAACACCGGGGAGCTGTTTTTT
>once|TRBD1|TRBV7-9|TRBJ2-3
CASSRGTGEISDTQYF
TGTGCCAGCAGCAGAGGGACAGGGGAAATATCAGATACGCAGTATTTT
>NA|NA|TRBV9|TRBJ2-3
CASSVVGSSTDTQYF
TGTGCCAGCAGCGTAGTGGGCTCTAGCACAGATACGCAGTATTTT
>NA|TRBD1|TRBV19|TRBJ1-1
CASSIGGGGQGKAFF
TGTGCCAGTAGTATAGGAGGAGGGGGACAGGGTAAAGCTTTCTTT
>NA|TRBD1|TRBV10-3|TRBJ1-2
CAISDQGQGYGYTF
TGTGCCATCAGCGATCAAGGACAGGGATATGGCTACACCTTC
>NA|NA|TRBV10-1|TRBJ1-5
CASSERDQPQHF
TGCGCCAGCAGTGAACGGGATCAGCCCCAGCATTTT
>NA|NA|TRBV7-2|TRBJ2-5
CASSQGRTQYF
TGTGCCAGCAGCCAAGGGAGGACCCAGTACTTC
>NA|NA|TRBV19|TRBJ2-7
CASSIDPQGGPYEQYF
TGTGCCAGTAGTATAGATCCCCAGGGCGGCCCCTACGAGCAGTACTTC
>NA|NA|TRBV30|TRBJ1-5
CAWSGSPNQPQHF
TGTGCCTGGAGTGGCAGTCCCAATCAGCCCCAGCATTTT
>once|NA|TRBV6-5|TRBJ2-3
CASSYSGFSTDTQYF
TGTGCCAGCAGTTATTCGGGATTTAGCACAGATACGCAGTATTTT
>once|NA|TRBV28|TRBJ2-3
CASSKIQGPADTQYF
TGTGCCAGCAGTAAAATACAGGGTCCGGCAGATACGCAGTATTTT
>NA|TRBD1|TRBV5-4|TRBJ1-1
CASSRGTGGTEAFF
TGTGCCAGCAGTCGGGGGACAGGGGGCACTGAAGCTTTCTTT
>NA|NA|TRBV6-6|TRBJ2-1
CAIGTSAYNEQFF
TGTGCCATCGGGACTTCCGCCTACAATGAGCAGTTCTTC
>NA|TRBD1|TRBV9|TRBJ1-4
CASSAAKNRGHSEKLFF
TGTGCCAGCAGCGCGGCGAAAAACAGGGGGCATAGCGAAAAACTGTTTTTT
>NA|NA|TRBV19|TRBJ2-7
CASSMEGYEQYF
TGTGCCAGTAGTATGGAGGGGTACGAGCAGTACTTC
>NA|TRBD2|TRBV27|TRBJ2-5
CASSLGLAGQETQYF
TGTGCCAGCAGTTTAGGGTTAGCGGGACAAGAGACCCAGTACTTC
>once|NA|TRBV28|TRBJ1-2
CASSWGQPNYGYTF
TGTGCCAGCAGCTGGGGGCAGCCTAACTATGGCTACACCTTC
>NA|TRBD1|TRBV7-7|TRBJ1-4
CASSFFRRGHRPHKKLFF
TGTGCCAGCAGCTTTTTTCGTAGGGGGCATCGACCGCACAAAAAACTGTTTTTT
>NA|TRBD2|TRBV30|TRBJ2-5
CAWGGLAGAGETQYF
TGTGCCTGGGGGGGACTAGCGGGAGCAGGAGAGACCCAGTACTTC
>NA|TRBD1|TRBV2|TRBJ1-1
CASNDKQGAEAFF
TGTGCCAGCAATGATAAACAGGGGGCTGAAGCTTTCTTT
>NA|NA|TRBV10-1|TRBJ1-1
CASSVGGGNTEAFF
TGCGCCAGCAGTGTAGGAGGAGGGAACACTGAAGCTTTCTTT
>NA|NA|TRBV19|TRBJ2-2
CASRPVTGNTGELFF
TGTGCCAGTAGACCCGTGACAGGGAACACCGGGGAGCTGTTTTTT
>NA|TRBD2|TRBV18|TRBJ2-3
CASSPPLTSGSSTDTQYF
TGTGCCAGCTCACCACCGTTGACTAGCGGGTCTAGCACAGATACGCAGTATTTT
>NA|NA|TRBV19|TRBJ1-5
CASSWKTGPGNQPQHF
TGTGCCAGTAGTTGGAAAACAGGGCCGGGCAATCAGCCCCAGCATTTT
>NA|NA|TRBV10-1|TRBJ1-1
CASSEYPADTEAFF
TGCGCCAGCAGTGAATACCCGGCGGACACTGAAGCTTTCTTT
>NA|NA|TRBV4-2|TRBJ2-1
CASSQEAGSSYNEQFF
TGTGCCAGCAGCCAAGAGGCAGGCAGCTCCTACAATGAGCAGTTCTTC
>NA|TRBD1|TRBV7-2|TRBJ1-1
CASSLQGVNTEAFF
TGTGCCAGCAGCTTACAGGGGGTGAACACTGAAGCTTTCTTT
>NA|TRBD1|TRBV7-6|TRBJ1-2
CASSLKQGGYYGYTF
TGTGCCAGCAGCTTAAAACAGGGGGGATACTATGGCTACACCTTC
>few|NA|TRBV6-4|TRBJ1-2
CASSDSKQDLYYGYTF
TGTGCCAGCAGTGACTCGAAACAGGATCTTTACTATGGCTACACCTTC
>NA|NA|TRBV28|TRBJ1-2
CASSWDISYGYTF
TGTGCCAGCAGTTGGGACATTTCCTATGGCTACACCTTC
>NA|TRBD1|TRBV28|TRBJ1-1
CASSFRPGGRTEAFF
TGTGCCAGCAGTTTCAGACCAGGGGGCAGGACTGAAGCTTTCTTT
>once|NA|TRBV7-2|TRBJ2-5
CASSLGPGQETQYF
TGTGCCAGCAGCTTAGGACCGGGACAAGAGACCCAGTACTTC
>NA|NA|TRBV6-1|TRBJ2-5
CASSEALGLGETQYF
TGTGCCAGCAGTGAAGCGCTGGGCTTGGGCGAGACCCAGTACTTC
>NA|TRBD1|TRBV7-8|TRBJ1-2
CASSRSGGQGVYYGYTF
TGTGCCAGCAGCCGATCAGGGGGGCAGGGGGTGTACTATGGCTACACCTTC
>few|NA|TRBV15|TRBJ1-4
CATSDSFNEKLFF
TGTGCCACCTCGGACAGCTTTAATGAAAAACTGTTTTTT
>NA|TRBD1|TRBV7-8|TRBJ1-1
CASSEGALNTEAFF
TGTGCCAGCAGCGAGGGGGCACTGAACACTGAAGCTTTCTTT